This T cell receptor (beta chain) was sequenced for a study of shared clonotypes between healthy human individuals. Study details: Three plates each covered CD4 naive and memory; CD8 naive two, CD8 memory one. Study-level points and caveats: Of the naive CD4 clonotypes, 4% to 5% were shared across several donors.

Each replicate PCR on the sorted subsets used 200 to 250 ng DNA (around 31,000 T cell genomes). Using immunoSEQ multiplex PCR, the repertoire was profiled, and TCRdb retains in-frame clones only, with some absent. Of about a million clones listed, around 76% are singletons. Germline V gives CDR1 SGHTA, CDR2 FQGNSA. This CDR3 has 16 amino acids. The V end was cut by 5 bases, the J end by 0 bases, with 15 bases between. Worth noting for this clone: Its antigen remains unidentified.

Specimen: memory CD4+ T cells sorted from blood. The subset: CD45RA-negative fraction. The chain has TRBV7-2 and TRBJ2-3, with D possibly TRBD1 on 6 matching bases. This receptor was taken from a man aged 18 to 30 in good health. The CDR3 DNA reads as TGTGCCAGCAGCCCTACCGGGACAAAGAGCACAGATACGCAGTATTTT. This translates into CASSPTGTKSTDTQYF.